One and the same sample provided the 7 T cell receptor beta chains below, sequenced in a study of STAT3 mutations in large granular lymphocyte leukemia. Whole-study findings and limits: Every T-LGLL patient had at least one immunodominant TCRbeta clonotype.

The repertoire was sequenced with immunoSEQ multiplex PCR; TCRdb's copy has only in-frame clones and lacks some. This repertoire shows around 29,000 clones, 75% to 90% found once; its top ten account for roughly 13%. The antigens for these receptors are not known. Sequencing input: peripheral blood mononuclear cells. These receptors were obtained from a man in his sixties with T-cell large granular lymphocyte leukemia. Some clones in this sample may be carry-over from other donors' samples.

As DNA, the CDR3 is TGTGCCAGCAGCCGGGGGGTAGGGAGAGAGCTTTCGGTTTATGAGCAGTACTTC. Its translation is CASSRGVGRELSVYEQYF. The chain links TRBV9 to TRBJ2-7; 7 bases are shared with TRBD2. The germline CDR1 and CDR2 sequences are SGDLS and YYNGEE. Unmatched junction bases numbered 23, after V lost 4 bases and J lost 7 bases. This CDR3 has 18 residues.

This clone has only one observation. The gene calls are TRBV5-4 and TRBJ1-5, with 8 bases that match TRBD1. This CDR3 contains 15 residues. Germline V CDR1 and CDR2: SGHNT, YYREEE (reference sequence). V lost 4 bases, J lost 4 bases, and 7 bases stayed unmatched. Written as DNA, the CDR3 is TGTGCCAGCAGCGTTACAGGGGGAAGAAATCAGCCCCAGCATTTT. Residues: CASSVTGGRNQPQHF.

This clone was counted only a few times. The gene calls are TRBV6-5 and TRBJ1-1; 7 nucleotides match TRBD1. Losses at the gene ends were 2 bases for V and 1 base for J; bases not matched to a gene: 7. The CDR3 is 16 residues long. Germline V gene lookup returns CDR1 MNHEY and CDR2 SVGAGI. The CDR3 reads CASSYRSGQSNTEAFF. The CDR3 bases are TGTGCCAGCAGTTACAGATCGGGACAGTCGAACACTGAAGCTTTCTTT.

This chain connects TRBV7-9 to TRBJ1-2; D is possibly TRBD1 (5 bases). V lost 5 bases, J lost 6 bases, and 16 bases lay in between. This CDR3 has 14 amino acids. Per the germline V gene, CDR1 is SEHNR and CDR2 is FQNEAQ (reference sequence). The CDR3 DNA reads TGTGCCAGCAGCGCCCGGGACCGGGAAAATGGCTACACCTTC. It yields the protein CASSARDRENGYTF.

This clone was seen a single time. The chain has TRBV4-3 and TRBJ2-7; D possibly corresponds to TRBD2 (5 bases). V dropped 0 bases and J dropped 0 bases, with 9 bases sitting between them. Germline-derived CDR1 and CDR2 are LGHNA and YSLEER. This CDR3 contains 15 residues. CDR3: CASSQDSASSYEQYF. DNA for the CDR3: TGCGCCAGCAGCCAAGATAGCGCCTCCTCCTACGAGCAGTACTTC.

This clone was seen just once. V usage is TRBV6-6 and J usage is TRBJ2-1; 7 nucleotides align to TRBD2. The CDR3 covers 15 residues. The V gene's germline CDR1 is MNHNY and CDR2 SVGAGI (reference sequence). V was pared by 0 bases and J by 6 bases, with 5 bases of the junction left unmatched. The CDR3 region is CASSYSGGPSNEQFF. DNA for the CDR3: TGTGCCAGCAGTTACTCGGGAGGGCCCTCCAATGAGCAGTTCTTC.

The V call is TRBV25-1, the J call TRBJ1-2, with no clear D. Germline assignment: CDR1 MGHDK and CDR2 SYGVNS. Deletions cut 6 bases from V and 0 bases from J, with 11 bases between. This CDR3 contains 14 residues. CDR3 coding DNA: TGTGCCAGCAGCCCCTTTCCTGCTAACTATGGCTACACCTTC. Protein sequence: CASSPFPANYGYTF.